Ten or more counts support the clone carrying this T cell receptor beta chain. The antigen is undetermined. The entry originates in a study of T cell repertoires in cytomegalovirus infection. Background on the study: Based on public TCR beta signatures, there were indications of CMV infection and of a matching HLA type. Study-level findings and limits: Pooled public TCR beta family frequency picked out CMV carriers with the relevant HLA.

TCRdb analysed the reads with MiXCR anew, one entry per CDR3 protein. The table lists some 320,000 distinct CDR3 sequences, more than 8% of them singletons. The germline gives CDR1 SGHDT, CDR2 YYEEEE. Trimming cost V 2 bases and J 2 bases, with 11 bases left between them. The CDR3 consists of 15 residues. The source material was PBMCs. The clonotype originates from a human donor in good health (CMV status not recorded). Some clones in this sample may be carry-over from other donors' samples. V gene TRBV5-6 combines with J gene TRBJ1-3; D might be TRBD1 (6 bases). DNA of the CDR3: TGTGCCAGCAGCTTCAGGACAGCCGCTGGAAACACCATATATTTT. Translating gives CASSFRTAAGNTIYF.